What follows are 12 T cell receptor beta chains derived from one specimen sequenced in a study of blood T cell repertoires in COVID-19. Clones were sequenced by immunoSEQ multiplex PCR, and TCRdb holds only the in-frame ones, with some missing. Of 200,000 to 250,000 clones listed, 75% to 85% were seen once; the top ten hold roughly 4.7%. Material for sequencing was peripheral blood. Receptors were obtained from a woman in her 70s with acute or convalescent COVID-19.

The chain combines TRBV10-3 with TRBJ2-4, with 10 bases aligning to TRBD1. Trimming took 4 bases from V and 3 from J; bases not matched to a gene: 6. Looked up from germline, CDR1 is ENHRY and CDR2 is SYGVKD. The CDR3 covers 16 residues. Here the CDR3 reads CAISGPGQGDKNIQYF. The CDR3 DNA is TGTGCCATCAGTGGCCCTGGACAGGGGGACAAAAACATTCAGTACTTC.

The chain joins TRBV6-2 or TRBV6-3 to TRBJ1-1, with TRBD1 matching 10 bases. Germline CDR1 and CDR2: MNHEY and SVGEGT. V was pared by 5 bases and J by 4 bases, with 4 bases of the junction left unmatched. The CDR3 runs 14 residues. CDR3 DNA: TGTGCCAGCAGTGCGACAGGGGGCGGCACTGAAGCTTTCTTT. Its protein product is CASSATGGGTEAFF.

The chain combines TRBV28 with TRBJ2-7; D ambiguous. The V gene's germline CDR1 is MDHEN and CDR2 SYDVKM. V lost 8 bases and J lost 1, with 15 bases in between. This CDR3 contains 14 residues. The CDR3 region is CASEAPGFSYEQYF. CDR3 DNA sequence: TGTGCCAGCGAAGCCCCAGGCTTTTCCTACGAGCAGTACTTC.

The chain carries TRBV7-8 and TRBJ2-2; TRBD1 aligns across 8 bases. From germline, CDR1 is SGHVS and CDR2 FQNEAQ. V trimming: 0 bases; J trimming: 4 bases; junction bases outside the gene matches: 4. CDR3 length: 16 residues. The CDR3 coding sequence is TGTGCCAGCAGCTTAGCCGGGACAGGATCCACCGGGGAGCTGTTTTTT. This sequence encodes CASSLAGTGSTGELFF.

The chain links TRBV7-9 to TRBJ2-1, with TRBD2 matching 10 bases. Trimming cost V 5 bases and J 8 bases; bases outside gene matches: 9. CDR3 length equals 15 residues. In germline, CDR1 is SEHNR, CDR2 FQNEAQ (reference sequence). CDR3 residues: CASSRLLAGFDEQFF. Here the CDR3 DNA reads TGTGCCAGCAGCCGATTACTAGCGGGGTTCGATGAGCAGTTCTTC.

This clone turned up a few times. V and J are TRBV28 and TRBJ1-5, with a possible D match to TRBD1 (5 bases). CDR3 length: 16 residues. V was cut by 1 base and J by 2 bases, with 12 bases left in between. The germline V gene has CDR1 MDHEN and CDR2 SYDVKM. CDR3 residues: CASSLLSRVGNQPQHF. The CDR3 coding sequence is TGTGCCAGCAGTTTATTGTCCAGGGTGGGCAATCAGCCCCAGCATTTT.

V gene TRBV11-3 combines with J gene TRBJ2-3, with 8 bases fitting TRBD2. Germline CDR1 and CDR2: SGHNT and YENEEA. The J segment lost 3 bases and the V segment lost 1 base, leaving 3 bases of the junction unmatched. The CDR3 totals 15 residues. CDR3 in DNA: TGTGCCAGCAGCTTAGCGGGGGGGCCAACAGATACGCAGTATTTT. It translates to CASSLAGGPTDTQYF.

The genes are TRBV7-9 and TRBJ1-5; TRBD1 agrees at 9 bases. Losses at the gene ends were 5 bases for V and 1 base for J; bases not matched to a gene: 9. Per germline, CDR1 SEHNR and CDR2 FQNEAQ (reference sequence). The CDR3 covers 17 residues. The DNA of the CDR3 is TGTGCCAGCAGCATTACAGGGGGCAAGGAGAGCAATCAGCCCCAGCATTTT. This codes for CASSITGGKESNQPQHF. The whole variable domain, filled in from reference TRBV7-9 and TRBJ1-5, reads DTGVSQNPRHKITKRGQNVTFRCDPISEHNRLYWYRQTLGQGPEFLTYFQNEAQLEKSRLLSDRFSAERPKGSFSTLEIQRTEQGDSAMYLCASSITGGKESNQPQHFGDGTRLSIL.

The V and J genes are TRBV4-1 and TRBJ2-7, with D unclear. Germline V gene lookup returns CDR1 MGHRA and CDR2 YSYEKL. The CDR3 sequence is 14 residues long. Trimming took off 4 bases at V and 0 bases at J, with 10 bases between the two ends. The CDR3 nucleotides read TGCGCCAGCAGCCCGATCCAGGACTCCTACGAGCAGTACTTC. Protein sequence: CASSPIQDSYEQYF.

This clone occurred once. The gene calls are TRBV28 and TRBJ2-7; TRBD1 aligns across 7 bases. The V gene's germline CDR1 is MDHEN and CDR2 SYDVKM. V shed 5 bases, J shed 3 bases, and the junction held 10 bases outside the gene matches. The CDR3 totals 15 residues. Here the CDR3 DNA reads TGTGCCAGCAGTCTATCTTTGACAGGGAACTACGAGCAGTACTTC. This gives the protein CASSLSLTGNYEQYF.

The chain couples TRBV11-2 to TRBJ1-6; the D gene is possibly TRBD1 (6 bases). Germline V gene sequence: CDR1 SGHAT, CDR2 FQNNGV. V was trimmed by 5 bases and J by 6 bases, leaving 20 bases between them. This CDR3 region has 17 residues. CDR3 amino acids: CASSRRTGSAGNSPLHF. DNA of the CDR3: TGTGCCAGCAGCCGAAGAACAGGGTCTGCGGGTAATTCACCCCTCCACTTT. The full variable domain, with the rest looked up from reference TRBV11-2 and TRBJ1-6, is EAGVAQSPRYKIIEKRQSVAFWCNPISGHATLYWYQQILGQGPKLLIQFQNNGVVDDSQLPKDRFSAERLKGVDSTLKIQPAKLEDSAVYLCASSRRTGSAGNSPLHFGNGTRLTVT.

The V call is TRBV4-3, the J call TRBJ1-6; D uncertain. Trimming left V 4 bases short and J 6 bases short, with 13 bases between. The V gene's germline CDR1 is LGHNA and CDR2 YSLEER. CDR3 length: 15 residues. This chain's CDR3 is CASSPSTLSNSPLHF. CDR3 DNA: TGCGCCAGCAGCCCCTCGACTTTATCTAATTCACCCCTCCACTTT.